The clone carrying this TCR beta chain was observed once. Clones were read by immunoSEQ multiplex PCR, and TCRdb kept only the in-frame ones, dropping some. The sample has a few hundred thousand clones, about 90% seen once. Ages ranged from roughly 18 to 100 years, with residence in around 24 US areas. Participants' own reports of clinical history determined their cohort assignment. The CDR3 contains 15 residues. Trimming cost V 5 bases and J 7 bases; bases outside gene matches: 5. Germline V gene data show CDR1 as SGHTA and CDR2 as FQGTGA. The data were obtained in a study of blood T cell repertoires in COVID-19.

The sequenced sample was PBMCs or T cells enriched from blood (not recorded which). The receptor's source is a woman in her 50s with acute COVID-19. This chain connects TRBV7-3 to TRBJ2-2; 12 bases map to TRBD1. CDR3 coding DNA: TGTGCCAGCAGCCCAGGGACAGGGGGCGACGGGGAGCTGTTTTTT. It specifies CASSPGTGGDGELFF.